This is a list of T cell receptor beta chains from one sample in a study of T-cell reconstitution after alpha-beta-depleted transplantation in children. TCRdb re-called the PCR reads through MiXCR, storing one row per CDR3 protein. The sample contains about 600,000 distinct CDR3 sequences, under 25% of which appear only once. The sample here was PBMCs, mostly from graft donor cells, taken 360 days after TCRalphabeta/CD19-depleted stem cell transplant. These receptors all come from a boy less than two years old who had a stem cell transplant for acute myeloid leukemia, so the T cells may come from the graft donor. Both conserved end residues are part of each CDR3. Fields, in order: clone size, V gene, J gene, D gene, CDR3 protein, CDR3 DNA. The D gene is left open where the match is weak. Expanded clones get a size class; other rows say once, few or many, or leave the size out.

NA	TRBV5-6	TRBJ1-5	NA	CASSLWTNGGNQPQHF	TGTGCCAGCAGCTTGTGGACCAACGGGGGCAATCAGCCCCAGCATTTT
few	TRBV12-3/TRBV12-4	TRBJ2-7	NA	CASSQDTPYEQYF	TGTGCCAGCAGTCAGGATACCCCGTACGAGCAGTACTTC
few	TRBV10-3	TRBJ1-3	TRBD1	CAINLQGETENTIYF	TGTGCCATCAACCTACAGGGGGAGACTGAAAACACCATATATTTT
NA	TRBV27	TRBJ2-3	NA	CASSLRSQTDTQYF	TGTGCCAGCAGTTTAAGAAGTCAGACAGATACGCAGTATTTT
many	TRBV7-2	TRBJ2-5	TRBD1	CASSRDRGLETQYF	TGTGCCAGCAGCCGCGACAGGGGGCTTGAGACCCAGTACTTC
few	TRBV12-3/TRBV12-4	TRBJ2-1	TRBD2	CASRVAGNNEQFF	TGTGCCAGCAGGGTAGCGGGGAACAATGAGCAGTTCTTC
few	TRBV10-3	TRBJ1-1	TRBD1	CAISMGNRGGNTEAFF	TGTGCCATCAGTATGGGGAACAGGGGAGGGAACACTGAAGCTTTCTTT
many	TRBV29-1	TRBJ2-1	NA	CSGDWQPNEQFF	TGCAGCGGGGACTGGCAACCCAATGAGCAGTTCTTC
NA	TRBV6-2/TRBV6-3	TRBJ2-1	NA	CASSYGLSQFF	TGTGCCAGCAGTTACGGGTTGTCGCAGTTCTTC
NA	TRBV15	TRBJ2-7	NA	CATSRDTRKGPSGYEQYF	TGTGCCACCAGCAGAGATACAAGGAAGGGACCTTCAGGCTACGAGCAGTACTTC
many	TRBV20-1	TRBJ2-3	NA	CSASRKKRRTDTQYF	TGCAGTGCTAGCAGAAAAAAGCGGCGCACAGATACGCAGTATTTT
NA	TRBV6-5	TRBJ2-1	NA	CASSSPGHSYNEQFF	TGTGCCAGCAGTTCTCCGGGACACTCCTACAATGAGCAGTTCTTC
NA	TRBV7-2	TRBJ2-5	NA	CASSLGATIQSPQETQYF	TGTGCCAGCAGCCTAGGCGCAACCATACAGAGCCCTCAAGAGACCCAGTACTTC
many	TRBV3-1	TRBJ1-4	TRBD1	CASGPGQPEKLFF	TGTGCCAGCGGGCCGGGACAGCCAGAAAAACTGTTTTTT
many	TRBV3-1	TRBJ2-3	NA	CASTPVGPPTDTQYF	TGTGCCAGCACCCCAGTTGGACCGCCCACAGATACGCAGTATTTT
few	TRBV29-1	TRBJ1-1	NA	CSVELGGFRNTEAFF	TGCAGCGTTGAATTGGGAGGGTTCCGGAACACTGAAGCTTTCTTT
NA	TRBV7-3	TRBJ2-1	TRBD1	CASSPHRGQYNEQFF	TGTGCCAGCAGCCCCCACAGGGGGCAATACAATGAGCAGTTCTTC
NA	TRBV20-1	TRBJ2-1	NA	CSAVRPGSNEQFF	TGCAGTGCCGTAAGACCGGGTAGCAATGAGCAGTTCTTC
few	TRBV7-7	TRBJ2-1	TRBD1	CASSRRPGTGPYNEQFF	TGTGCCAGCAGCCGAAGACCAGGGACAGGGCCCTACAATGAGCAGTTCTTC
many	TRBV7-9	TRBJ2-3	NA	CASSWMATRGTDTQYF	TGTGCCAGCAGCTGGATGGCGACTAGGGGCACAGATACGCAGTATTTT
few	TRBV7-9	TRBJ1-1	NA	CAGGTEAFF	TGTGCTGGGGGGACTGAAGCTTTCTTT
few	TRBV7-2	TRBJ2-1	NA	CASSLERSYNEQFF	TGTGCCAGCAGCTTAGAGCGGTCCTACAATGAGCAGTTCTTC
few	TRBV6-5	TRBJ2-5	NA	CASSYEGLETQYF	TGTGCCAGCAGTTACGAGGGGTTAGAGACCCAGTACTTC
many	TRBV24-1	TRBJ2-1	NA	CATSVLGTSSYNEQFF	TGTGCCACCAGTGTCCTCGGGACGTCTTCCTACAATGAGCAGTTCTTC
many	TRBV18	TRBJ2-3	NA	CASSPPGTTDTQYF	TGTGCCAGCTCACCACCAGGAACGACAGATACGCAGTATTTT
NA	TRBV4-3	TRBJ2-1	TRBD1	CASSRDRHYNEQFF	TGCGCCAGCAGCCGGGACAGACATTACAATGAGCAGTTCTTC
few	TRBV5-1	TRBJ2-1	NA	CASSRNTSPSNEQFF	TGCGCCAGCAGTAGGAACACCTCCCCTAGCAATGAGCAGTTCTTC
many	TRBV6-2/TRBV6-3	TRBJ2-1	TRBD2	CASSPKRGGLLTRGTSANEQFF	TGTGCCAGCAGTCCCAAAAGGGGGGGACTATTGACAAGGGGGACTAGCGCGAATGAGCAGTTCTTC
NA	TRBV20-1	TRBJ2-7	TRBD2	CSAIRTSGGPRYEQYF	TGCAGTGCTATCCGGACTAGCGGGGGACCCCGCTACGAGCAGTACTTC
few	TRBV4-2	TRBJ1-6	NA	CASSQDPRQDNSPLHF	TGTGCCAGCAGCCAAGATCCAAGGCAGGACAATTCACCCCTCCACTTT
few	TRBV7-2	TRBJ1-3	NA	CASSSSGSSGNTIYF	TGTGCCAGCAGCTCCTCAGGGAGCTCTGGAAACACCATATATTTT
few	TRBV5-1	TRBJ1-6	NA	CASSFGPENSPLHF	TGCGCCAGCAGCTTTGGACCCGAGAATTCACCCCTCCACTTT
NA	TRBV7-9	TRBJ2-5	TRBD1	CASSPPDRALSF	TGTGCCAGCAGCCCCCCAGACAGGGCCCTGTCCTTC
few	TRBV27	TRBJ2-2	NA	CASSYETNTGELFF	TGTGCCAGCAGTTATGAAACGAACACCGGGGAGCTGTTTTTT
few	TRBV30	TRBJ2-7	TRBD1	CAWSESWDRSYEQYF	TGTGCCTGGAGTGAGTCCTGGGACAGGAGTTACGAGCAGTACTTC
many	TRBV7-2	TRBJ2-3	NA	CASSLGGSHGTDTQYF	TGTGCCAGCAGCTTAGGTGGCAGTCACGGCACAGATACGCAGTATTTT
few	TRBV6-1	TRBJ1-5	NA	CATRSGVHQPQHF	TGTGCCACCAGGTCCGGGGTCCATCAGCCCCAGCATTTT
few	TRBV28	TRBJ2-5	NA	CASIGLGAQETQYF	TGTGCCAGCATAGGACTTGGGGCGCAAGAGACCCAGTACTTC
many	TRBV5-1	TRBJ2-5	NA	CASSSDRTQETQYF	TGCGCCAGCAGCTCCGACCGGACGCAAGAGACCCAGTACTTC
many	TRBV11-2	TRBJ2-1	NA	CASSLLISSANSYNEQFF	TGTGCCAGCAGCCTCCTTATATCTAGCGCCAACTCCTACAATGAGCAGTTCTTC
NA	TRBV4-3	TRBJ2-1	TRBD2	CASSQDDGLAGDNEQFF	TGCGCCAGCAGCCAAGATGACGGACTAGCGGGGGACAATGAGCAGTTCTTC
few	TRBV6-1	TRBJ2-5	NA	CASNLGGVGETQYF	TGTGCCAGCAACCTAGGCGGGGTCGGGGAGACCCAGTACTTC
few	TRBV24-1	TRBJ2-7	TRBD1	CATSDLTGGEQYF	TGTGCCACCAGTGACCTGACAGGGGGCGAGCAGTACTTC
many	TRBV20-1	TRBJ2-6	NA	CSASPRVLGANVLTF	TGCAGTGCTAGTCCTCGGGTGCTTGGGGCCAACGTCCTGACTTTC
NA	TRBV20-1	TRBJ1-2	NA	CRPRTDFYGYTF	TGCAGGCCCCGGACAGACTTCTATGGCTACACCTTC
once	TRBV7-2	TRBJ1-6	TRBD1	CASSAIPGQIINSPLHF	TGTGCCAGCAGTGCCATTCCGGGACAGATTATAAATTCACCCCTCCACTTT
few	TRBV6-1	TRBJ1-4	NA	CASSPGSVANEKLFF	TGTGCCAGCAGTCCGGGATCGGTGGCTAATGAAAAACTGTTTTTT
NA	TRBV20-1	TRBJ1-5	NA	CSANLAGRLSNQPQHF	TGCAGTGCTAACCTCGCCGGCAGGTTAAGCAATCAGCCCCAGCATTTT
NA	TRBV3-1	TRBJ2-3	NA	CASSQGRAGNTDTQYF	TGTGCCAGCAGCCAAGGTCGCGCGGGTAACACAGATACGCAGTATTTT
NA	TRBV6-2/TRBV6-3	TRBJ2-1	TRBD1	CASSYIGGLNEQFF	TGTGCCAGCAGTTACATAGGGGGCCTAAATGAGCAGTTCTTC
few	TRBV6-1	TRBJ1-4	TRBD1	CASSENRGSEKLFF	TGTGCCAGCAGTGAAAACAGGGGGTCCGAAAAACTGTTTTTT
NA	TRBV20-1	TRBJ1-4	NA	CSANGLQGGTEKLFF	TGCAGTGCCAATGGGCTACAGGGTGGCACTGAAAAACTGTTTTTT
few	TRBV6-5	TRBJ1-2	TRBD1	CASSYVTRTAGQGNGYTF	TGTGCCAGCAGTTACGTGACACGAACGGCGGGACAGGGTAATGGCTACACCTTC
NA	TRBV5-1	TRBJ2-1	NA	CASSLAHVIYNEQFF	TGCGCCAGCAGCTTGGCCCACGTTATCTACAATGAGCAGTTCTTC
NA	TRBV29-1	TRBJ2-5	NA	CSVDTLRGPAETQYF	TGCAGCGTTGACACGCTTCGGGGCCCCGCGGAGACCCAGTACTTC
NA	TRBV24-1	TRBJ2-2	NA	CATQTTRPNTGELFF	TGTGCCACCCAAACGACCAGGCCTAACACCGGGGAGCTGTTTTTT
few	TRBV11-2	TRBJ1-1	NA	CASSLGGWIYDMNTEAFF	TGTGCCAGCAGCTTAGGCGGCTGGATTTACGACATGAACACTGAAGCTTTCTTT
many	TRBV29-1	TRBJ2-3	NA	CSVRGGALTDTQYF	TGCAGCGTTCGTGGGGGGGCGCTCACAGATACGCAGTATTTT
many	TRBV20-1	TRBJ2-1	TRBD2	CSARGTRYEQFF	TGCAGTGCTAGAGGGACTAGATATGAGCAGTTCTTC
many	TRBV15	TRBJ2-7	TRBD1	CATSRGRDRSYEQYF	TGTGCCACCAGCAGGGGCCGGGACAGAAGCTACGAGCAGTACTTC